These 18 T cell receptor beta chains originate from one sample sequenced in a study of neurological immune-mediated disorders. TCRdb ran MiXCR on the 5' RACE reads and lists one entry per CDR3 protein. The sample carries tens of thousands of distinct CDR3 sequences, around 3.4% recorded once. Input material: PBMCs. The receptors were gathered from a woman in her forties or fifties with multiple sclerosis.

On this clonotype: A much larger clone is a single base away; this may be a read error. The chain uses TRBV7-2 and TRBJ1-5; a possible D gene is TRBD1 (5 bases). CDR3 length: 13 amino acids. The germline CDR1 and CDR2 sequences are SGHTA and FQGNSA. The CDR3 sequence: CASSGGGNQPQNF. CDR3 nucleotide sequence: TGTGCCAGCAGCGGGGGTGGAAATCAGCCCCAGAATTTT.

In this sample, this clonotype turned up many times. This chain joins TRBV7-9 and TRBJ1-2; D is ambiguous. Germline V gene sequence: CDR1 SEHNR, CDR2 FQNEAQ (reference sequence). Trimming removed 0 bases at V and 7 bases at J, with 15 bases between. The CDR3 sequence is 15 residues long. The CDR3: CASSLATDVHSGYTF. The CDR3 DNA follows: TGTGCCAGCAGCTTAGCTACAGATGTGCACTCTGGCTACACCTTC.

This clonotype has a count of ten or more. V and J are TRBV7-2 and TRBJ2-6, with 12 positions matching TRBD1. CDR3 size: 15 residues. In germline, CDR1 is SGHTA, CDR2 FQGNSA. Unmatched junction bases numbered 6, after V lost 3 bases and J lost 12 bases. The CDR3 region has the DNA TGTGCCAGCAGCTTGGGGACAGGGGGCTCAGGCGTCCTGACTTTC. This gives the protein CASSLGTGGSGVLTF. Complete variable domain (other parts from reference TRBV7-2 and TRBJ2-6): GAGVSQSPSNKVTEKGKDVELRCDPISGHTALYWYRQSLGQGLEFLIYFQGNSAPDKSGLPSDRFSAERTGGSVSTLTIQRTQQEDSAVYLCASSLGTGGSGVLTFGAGSRLTVL.

This clonotype was seen many times. The V and J genes are TRBV21-1 and TRBJ1-4; TRBD1 is the table's D call, not checked against the DNA. TRBV21-1 is a listed pseudogene. The CDR3 length is 16 residues. The CDR3 sequence: CASSKVGQATNEKLFF. The DNA for the CDR3 is TGTGCCAGCAGCAAAGTAGGACAGGCAACTAATGAAAAACTGTTTTTT.

The chain has TRBV7-9 and TRBJ1-1, with unresolved D. The CDR3 consists of 13 residues. Per germline, CDR1 SEHNR and CDR2 FQNEAQ (reference sequence). Trimming stripped 1 base from V and 10 bases from J, with 13 bases between. CDR3 in amino acids: CASSLEDGRGAFF. CDR3 DNA sequence: TGTGCCAGCAGCTTAGAGGACGGACGAGGAGCTTTCTTT.

This clonotype has a count of ten or more. The rearrangement links TRBV5-1 to TRBJ2-3, with 15 bases that match TRBD2. V lost 5 bases, J lost 0 bases, and 7 bases stayed unmatched. The CDR3 has 18 amino acids. The germline V gene encodes CDR1 SGHRS and CDR2 YFSETQ. This CDR3 is CASRRGLAGGRSTDTQYF. The CDR3 DNA is TGCGCCAGCAGACGGGGACTAGCGGGGGGCCGCAGCACAGATACGCAGTATTTT.

This clonotype was seen many times. The chain recombines TRBV7-2 with TRBJ1-1, with D possibly matching TRBD1 (6 bases). V gave up 4 bases and J gave up 4 bases, with 13 bases separating them. The V gene's germline CDR1 is SGHTA and CDR2 FQGNSA. The CDR3 consists of 14 residues. The CDR3 here is CASSSDRIITEAFF. The CDR3 nucleotides read TGTGCCAGCAGCTCCGACAGGATTATCACTGAAGCTTTCTTT. Full variable domain (missing parts from reference TRBV7-2 and TRBJ1-1): GAGVSQSPSNKVTEKGKDVELRCDPISGHTALYWYRQSLGQGLEFLIYFQGNSAPDKSGLPSDRFSAERTGGSVSTLTIQRTQQEDSAVYLCASSSDRIITEAFFGQGTRLTVV.

This clonotype was seen at least ten times. The chain employs TRBV7-6 and TRBJ2-7, with D perhaps given as TRBD1 or TRBD2 (5 bases each). Trimming pared 11 bases from V and 3 bases from J, leaving 14 bases between. Germline-derived CDR1 and CDR2 are SGHVS and FNYEAQ. The CDR3 extends over 12 amino acids. CDR3 loop: CASRGQSYEQYF. The CDR3 DNA sequence: TGTGCCTCACGGGGCCAGAGCTACGAGCAGTACTTC.

In this sample, this clonotype turned up many times. CDR3 nucleotide sequence: TGTGCCAGCAGCTTAGGACACTACAATGAGCAGTTCTTC. The encoded protein is CASSLGHYNEQFF. V gene TRBV7-2 combines with J gene TRBJ2-1; no clear D. V shed 1 base and J shed 3 bases, with 4 bases lying between them. Germline lookup yields CDR1 SGHTA and CDR2 FQGNSA. This CDR3 has 13 amino acids.

This clonotype has a count of ten or more. V gene TRBV2 combines with J gene TRBJ2-2; D may match TRBD1 or TRBD2 (5 bases each). Trimming left V 7 bases short and J 4 bases short, with 22 bases between. In germline, CDR1 is SNHLY, CDR2 FYNNEI. The CDR3 is 17 residues long. The CDR3 nucleotides read TGTGCCAGCAATCGAATTTTGGGGACGGAGGTCACCGGGGAGCTGTTTTTT. This gives the protein CASNRILGTEVTGELFF.

Ten or more counts support this clonotype. The CDR3 region has the DNA TGTGCCAGCAGCTTGCAGTCCGGGTTTGCGCCTCTGTTCTTC. Encoded protein: CASSLQSGFAPLFF. The chain carries TRBV5-6 and TRBJ2-1; no firm D call. Germline CDR1 is SGHDT and CDR2 is YYEEEE. CDR3 length: 14 residues. Trimming cost V 1 base and J 15 bases, with 20 bases left between them.

This clonotype has more than one count but fewer than ten. The chain couples TRBV20-1 to TRBJ2-3; D uncertain. This CDR3 contains 13 residues. Germline CDR1 DFQATT, CDR2 SNEGSKA (reference sequence). The germline V and J ends were trimmed by 2 bases and 5 bases, with 11 bases remaining between them. CDR3 DNA sequence: TGCAGTGCTAGACCGATAGGTGAAGATACGCAGTATTTT. Translating it yields CSARPIGEDTQYF.

This chain connects TRBV7-3 to TRBJ2-7; TRBD2 might be the D (6 bases). Germline V gene lookup returns CDR1 SGHTA and CDR2 FQGTGA. The CDR3 sequence is 13 residues long. V lost 6 bases to trimming and J lost 7 bases, with 16 bases between them. The CDR3 nucleotides are TGTGCCAGCAGTTCGGAGGGCGGTCGGGAGCAGTACTTC. It yields the protein CASSSEGGREQYF.

This clonotype was counted ten times or more. CDR3 in amino acids: CASSPDISNQPQHF. The CDR3 DNA sequence: TGTGCCAGCAGCCCGGACATTAGCAATCAGCCCCAGCATTTT. The V gene is TRBV7-9, the J gene TRBJ1-5, with D tentatively TRBD1 (5 bases). V dropped 5 bases and J dropped 0 bases, with 8 bases sitting between them. Germline V lookup: CDR1 SEHNR, CDR2 FQNEAQ (reference sequence). The CDR3 is made up of 14 amino acids.

This clonotype occurred many times. V is TRBV20-1 and J is TRBJ1-1; 7 bases agree with TRBD1. The CDR3 extends over 12 amino acids. CDR1 and CDR2 from the germline V gene are DFQATT and SNEGSKA (reference sequence). The V gene end was trimmed by 6 bases and the J gene end by 4 bases; junction bases not matched to a gene: 5. Here the CDR3 DNA reads TGCAGTGCAAGACAGGGTGGCACTGAAGCTTTCTTT. Its protein product is CSARQGGTEAFF.

This clonotype was seen many times. The chain carries TRBV7-2 and TRBJ2-1; no reliable D call. Per germline, CDR1 SGHTA and CDR2 FQGNSA. Trimming stripped 2 bases from V and 3 bases from J, with 5 bases between. This CDR3 region has 13 residues. CDR3 region: CASSLHIYNEQFF. CDR3 coding DNA: TGTGCCAGCAGCTTACATATCTACAATGAGCAGTTCTTC.

This clonotype occurred many times. V and J are TRBV2 and TRBJ2-7, with 10 bases lining up with TRBD2. This CDR3 contains 16 residues. Germline values: CDR1 SNHLY, CDR2 FYNNEI. Trimming removed 8 bases from V and 1 base from J; junction bases left unmatched: 11. The CDR3, as DNA: TGTGCCAGCCGTGGGGGTTTTAGCGGGAGGTCCTACGAGCAGTACTTC. It is translated as CASRGGFSGRSYEQYF. Together with reference TRBV2 and TRBJ2-7, the CDR3 gives the full variable domain: EPEVTQTPSHQVTQMGQEVILRCVPISNHLYFYWYRQILGQKVEFLVSFYNNEISEKSEIFDDQFSVERPDGSNFTLKIRSTKLEDSAMYFCASRGGFSGRSYEQYFGPGTRLTVT.

In its sample, this clonotype was seen many times. The chain couples TRBV5-1 to TRBJ1-2; possibly TRBD1 for D (5 bases). Germline lookup yields CDR1 SGHRS and CDR2 YFSETQ. This CDR3 region has 15 residues. V was trimmed by 7 bases and J by 4 bases, leaving 20 bases between them. DNA for the CDR3: TGCGCCAGCTCGCGGGGGAGACAAGGGGTCTATGGCTACACCTTC. Translated, it gives CASSRGRQGVYGYTF.